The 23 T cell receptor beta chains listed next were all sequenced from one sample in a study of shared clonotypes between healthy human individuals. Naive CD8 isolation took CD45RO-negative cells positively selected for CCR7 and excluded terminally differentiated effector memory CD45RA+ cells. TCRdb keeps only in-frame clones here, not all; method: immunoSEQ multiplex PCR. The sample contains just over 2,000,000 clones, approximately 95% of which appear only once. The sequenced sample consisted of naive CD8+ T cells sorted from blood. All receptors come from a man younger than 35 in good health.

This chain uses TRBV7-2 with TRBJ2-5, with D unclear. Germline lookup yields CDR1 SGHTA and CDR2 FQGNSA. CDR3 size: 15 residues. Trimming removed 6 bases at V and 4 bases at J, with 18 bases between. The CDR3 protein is CASRLNRAPPETQYF. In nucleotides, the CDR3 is TGTGCCAGCAGACTTAACCGGGCCCCCCCAGAGACCCAGTACTTC.

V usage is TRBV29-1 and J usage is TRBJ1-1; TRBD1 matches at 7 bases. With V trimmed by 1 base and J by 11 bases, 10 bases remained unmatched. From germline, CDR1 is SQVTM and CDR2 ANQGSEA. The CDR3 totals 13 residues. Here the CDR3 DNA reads TGCAGCGTTGAAGCGGGAGGGGGCAAGTGGGCTTTCTTT. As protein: CSVEAGGGKWAFF. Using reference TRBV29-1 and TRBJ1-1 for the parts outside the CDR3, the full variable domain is SAVISQKPSRDICQRGTSLTIQCQVDSQVTMMFWYRQQPGQSLTLIATANQGSEATYESGFVIDKFPISRPNLTFSTLTVSNMSPEDSSIYLCSVEAGGGKWAFFGQGTRLTVV.

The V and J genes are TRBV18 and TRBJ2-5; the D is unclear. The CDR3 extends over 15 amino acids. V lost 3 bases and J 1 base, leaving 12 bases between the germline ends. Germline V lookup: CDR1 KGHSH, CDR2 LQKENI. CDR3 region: CASSPAVGFQETQYF. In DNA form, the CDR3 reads TGTGCCAGCTCACCCGCGGTCGGCTTCCAAGAGACCCAGTACTTC.

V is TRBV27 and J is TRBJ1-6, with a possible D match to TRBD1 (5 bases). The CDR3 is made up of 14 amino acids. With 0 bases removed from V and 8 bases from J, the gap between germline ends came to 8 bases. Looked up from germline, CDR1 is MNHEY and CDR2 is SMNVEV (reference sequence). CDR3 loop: CASSLSGADSPLHF. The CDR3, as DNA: TGTGCCAGCAGTTTATCAGGGGCAGATTCACCCCTCCACTTT.

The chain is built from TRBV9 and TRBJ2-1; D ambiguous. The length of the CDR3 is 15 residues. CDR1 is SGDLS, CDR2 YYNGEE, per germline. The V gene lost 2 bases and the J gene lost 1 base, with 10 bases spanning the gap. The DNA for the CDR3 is TGTGCCAGCAGCGTTGACACAGATTCCTACAATGAGCAGTTCTTC. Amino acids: CASSVDTDSYNEQFF.

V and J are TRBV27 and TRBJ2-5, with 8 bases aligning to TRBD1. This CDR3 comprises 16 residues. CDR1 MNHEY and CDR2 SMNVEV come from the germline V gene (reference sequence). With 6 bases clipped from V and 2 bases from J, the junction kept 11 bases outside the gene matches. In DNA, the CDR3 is TGTGCCAGCAGAGCCAGTTGGGGGACAGGACAAGAGACCCAGTACTTC. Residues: CASRASWGTGQETQYF.

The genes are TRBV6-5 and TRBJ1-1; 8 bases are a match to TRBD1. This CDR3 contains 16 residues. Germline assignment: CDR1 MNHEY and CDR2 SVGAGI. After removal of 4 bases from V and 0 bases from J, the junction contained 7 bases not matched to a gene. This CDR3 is CASSSDRGGLNTEAFF. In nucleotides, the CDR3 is TGTGCCAGCAGTTCAGACAGGGGCGGGCTGAACACTGAAGCTTTCTTT.

CDR3 coding DNA: TGTGCCACCGGACAGGGGGTCGGGGAGGAAGCTTTCTTT. Amino acids: CATGQGVGEEAFF. V and J are TRBV10-3 and TRBJ1-1; 10 bases line up with TRBD1. This CDR3 spans 13 amino acids. From germline, CDR1 is ENHRY and CDR2 SYGVKD. J lost 8 bases, V lost 10 bases, and 10 bases had no gene match.

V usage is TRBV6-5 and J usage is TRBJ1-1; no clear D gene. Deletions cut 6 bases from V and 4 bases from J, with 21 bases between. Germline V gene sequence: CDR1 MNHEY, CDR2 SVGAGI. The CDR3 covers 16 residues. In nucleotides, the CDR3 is TGTGCCAGCAGCTACACGCCGGGCTCTTGGGGCACTGAAGCTTTCTTT. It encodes CASSYTPGSWGTEAFF.

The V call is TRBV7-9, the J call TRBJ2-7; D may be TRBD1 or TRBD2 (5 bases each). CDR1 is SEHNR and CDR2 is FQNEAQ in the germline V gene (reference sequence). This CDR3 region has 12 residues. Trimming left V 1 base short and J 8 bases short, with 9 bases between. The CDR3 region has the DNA TGTGCCAGCAGCTTAGTAGGGGACCAGCAGTACTTC. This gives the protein CASSLVGDQQYF.

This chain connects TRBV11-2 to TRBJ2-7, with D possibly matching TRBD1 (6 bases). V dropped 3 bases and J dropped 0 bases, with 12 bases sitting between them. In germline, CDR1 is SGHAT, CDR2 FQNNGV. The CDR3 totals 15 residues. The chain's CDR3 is CASSFGTPISYEQYF. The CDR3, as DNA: TGTGCCAGCAGCTTTGGGACACCGATCTCCTACGAGCAGTACTTC.

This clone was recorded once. DNA for the CDR3: TGTGCCAGCAGCTTGGGACTAGCGGGTCACGATGAGCAGTTCTTC. Translated, it gives CASSLGLAGHDEQFF. The rearrangement uses TRBV27 and TRBJ2-1, with 12 bases identical to TRBD2. Trimming took 6 bases from V and 8 from J; bases not matched to a gene: 8. Germline lookup yields CDR1 MNHEY and CDR2 SMNVEV (reference sequence). CDR3 length: 15 residues.

CDR3 amino acids: CASSVDRGRNSYEQYF. CDR3 in DNA: TGTGCCAGCAGCGTGGACAGGGGCCGAAACTCCTACGAGCAGTACTTC. The chain combines TRBV5-5 with TRBJ2-7; TRBD1 aligns across 9 bases. Germline trimming cut 4 bases from V and 0 bases from J; bases unmatched to any gene: 8. The CDR3 spans 16 residues. Germline CDR1 SGHKS, CDR2 YYEKEE (reference sequence). The full variable domain, in which reference TRBV5-5 and TRBJ2-7 provide the parts outside the CDR3, is DAGVTQSPTHLIKTRGQQVTLRCSPISGHKSVSWYQQVLGQGPQFIFQYYEKEERGRGNFPDRFSARQFPNYSSELNVNALLLGDSALYLCASSVDRGRNSYEQYFGPGTRLTVT.

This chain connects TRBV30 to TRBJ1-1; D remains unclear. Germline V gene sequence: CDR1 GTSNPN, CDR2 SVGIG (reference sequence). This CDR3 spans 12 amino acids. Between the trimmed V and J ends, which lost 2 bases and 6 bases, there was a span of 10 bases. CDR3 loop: CAWSLSSAEAFF. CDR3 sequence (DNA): TGTGCCTGGAGTCTTTCGAGCGCTGAAGCTTTCTTT.

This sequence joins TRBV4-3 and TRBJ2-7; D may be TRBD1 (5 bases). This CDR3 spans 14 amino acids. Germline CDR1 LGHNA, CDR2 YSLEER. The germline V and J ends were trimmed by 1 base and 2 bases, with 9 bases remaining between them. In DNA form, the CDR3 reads TGCGCCAGCAGCCAAGTACCCAGGGCCTACGAGCAGTACTTC. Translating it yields CASSQVPRAYEQYF.

The CDR3 protein is CASSLFTGGQETQYF. The CDR3 coding sequence is TGTGCCAGCAGCTTATTTACAGGAGGACAAGAGACCCAGTACTTC. The rearrangement joins TRBV7-9 to TRBJ2-5, with D perhaps being TRBD1 or TRBD2 (5 bases each). This CDR3 spans 15 amino acids. V gave up 2 bases and J gave up 2 bases, with 12 bases separating them. The V gene's germline CDR1 is SEHNR and CDR2 FQNEAQ (reference sequence).

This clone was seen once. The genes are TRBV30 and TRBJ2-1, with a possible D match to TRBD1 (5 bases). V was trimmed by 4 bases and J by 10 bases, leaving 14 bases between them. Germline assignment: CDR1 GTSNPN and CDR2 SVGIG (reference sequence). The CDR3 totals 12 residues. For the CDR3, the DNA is TGTGCCTGGAATATAGGGGCGTGGGAGCAGTTCTTC. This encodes CAWNIGAWEQFF.

Here the CDR3 reads CASSATPGTGPYEQYF. The CDR3 bases are TGTGCCAGCAGTGCAACTCCCGGGACAGGGCCCTACGAGCAGTACTTC. The V and J genes are TRBV27 and TRBJ2-7; 9 bases fit TRBD1. V shed 5 bases, J shed 2 bases, and the junction held 10 bases outside the gene matches. The length of the CDR3 is 16 residues. Germline CDR1 MNHEY, CDR2 SMNVEV (reference sequence).

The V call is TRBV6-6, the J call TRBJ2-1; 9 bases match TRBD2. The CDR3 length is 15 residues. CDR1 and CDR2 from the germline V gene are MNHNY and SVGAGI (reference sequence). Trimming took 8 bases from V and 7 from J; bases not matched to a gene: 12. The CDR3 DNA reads TGTGCCAGCGACTCCTGGGCGGGGGGGCCTAATGAGCAGTTCTTC. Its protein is CASDSWAGGPNEQFF.

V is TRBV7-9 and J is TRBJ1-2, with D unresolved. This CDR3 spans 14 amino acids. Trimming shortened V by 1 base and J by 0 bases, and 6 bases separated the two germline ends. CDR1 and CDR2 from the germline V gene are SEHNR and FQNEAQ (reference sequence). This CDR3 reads CASSLEHSNYGYTF. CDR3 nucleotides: TGTGCCAGCAGCTTAGAACACTCTAACTATGGCTACACCTTC.

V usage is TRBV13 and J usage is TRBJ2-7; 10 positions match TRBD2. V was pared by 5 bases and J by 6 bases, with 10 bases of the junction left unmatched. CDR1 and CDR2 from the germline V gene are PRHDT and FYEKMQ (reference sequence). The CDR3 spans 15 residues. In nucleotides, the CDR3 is TGTGCCAGCAGCAAAGGGGATCTAGCGGGAGTCGAGCAGTACTTC. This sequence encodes CASSKGDLAGVEQYF.

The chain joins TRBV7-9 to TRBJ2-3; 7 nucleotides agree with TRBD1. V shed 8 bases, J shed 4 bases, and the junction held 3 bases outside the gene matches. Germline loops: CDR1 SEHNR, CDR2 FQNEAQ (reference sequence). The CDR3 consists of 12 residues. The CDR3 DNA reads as TGTGCCAGCGGACAGGCGGCAGATACGCAGTATTTT. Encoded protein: CASGQAADTQYF.

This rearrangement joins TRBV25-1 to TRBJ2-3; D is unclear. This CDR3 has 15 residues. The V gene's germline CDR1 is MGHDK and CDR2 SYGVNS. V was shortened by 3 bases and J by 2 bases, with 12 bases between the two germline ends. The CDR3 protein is CASSDFSIPTDTQYF. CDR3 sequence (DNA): TGTGCCAGCAGTGATTTCTCTATACCCACAGATACGCAGTATTTT.